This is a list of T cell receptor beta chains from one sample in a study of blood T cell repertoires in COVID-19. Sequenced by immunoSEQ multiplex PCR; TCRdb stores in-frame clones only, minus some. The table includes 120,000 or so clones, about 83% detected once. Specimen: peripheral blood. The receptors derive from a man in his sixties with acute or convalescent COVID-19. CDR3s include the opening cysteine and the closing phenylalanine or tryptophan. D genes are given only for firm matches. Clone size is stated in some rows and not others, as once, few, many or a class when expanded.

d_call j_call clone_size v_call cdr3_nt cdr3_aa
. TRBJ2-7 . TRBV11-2 TGTGCCAGCAGCTCCGACAGGTTTTCCTACGAGCAGTACTTC CASSSDRFSYEQYF
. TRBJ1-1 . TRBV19 TGTGCCAGTAGTACCCACCTAATTCAAAGCACTGAAGCTTTCTTT CASSTHLIQSTEAFF
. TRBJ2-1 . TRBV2 TGTGCCAGCAGTGCGGAGGTCTACAATGAGCAGTTCTTC CASSAEVYNEQFF
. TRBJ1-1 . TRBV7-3 TGTGCCAGCAGCTTCAGTAAGAACACTGAAGCTTTCTTT CASSFSKNTEAFF
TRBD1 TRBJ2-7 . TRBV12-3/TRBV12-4 TGTGCCAGCATGTGGGGGACAGAAAACGAGCAGTACTTC CASMWGTENEQYF
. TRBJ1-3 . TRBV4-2 TGTGCCAGCAGCCAAGATTTGGGGGCCAACTCTGGAAACACCATATATTTT CASSQDLGANSGNTIYF
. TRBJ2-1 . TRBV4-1 TGCGCCAGCAGCCAGGAGGCTCTAACATCCGCCTATGAGCAGTTCTTC CASSQEALTSAYEQFF
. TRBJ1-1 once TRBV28 TGTGCCAGCAGTTCAGGGGCCGGTGAAGCTTTCTTT CASSSGAGEAFF
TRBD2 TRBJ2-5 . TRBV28 TGTGCCAGCAGTTTGGGACTAGCGGGGGTGGAGACCCAGTACTTC CASSLGLAGVETQYF
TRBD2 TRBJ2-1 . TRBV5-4 TGTGCCAGCAGCTTGGGCGCTAGCGGGAGTAAGGGGGTTTGGGATGAGCAGTTCTTC CASSLGASGSKGVWDEQFF
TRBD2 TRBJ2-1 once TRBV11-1 TGTGCCAGCAGCGCGACTAGCGGGAGTGGTAAGGATGAGCAGTTCTTC CASSATSGSGKDEQFF
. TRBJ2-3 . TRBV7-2 TGTGCCAGCAGCTTAAGAGGAACTAGGGGCACAGATACGCAGTATTTT CASSLRGTRGTDTQYF
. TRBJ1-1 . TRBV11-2 TGTGCCAGCAGGTCAACGACACAACAGAACACTGAAGCTTTCTTT CASRSTTQQNTEAFF
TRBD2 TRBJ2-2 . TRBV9 TGTGCCAGCAGCGTAGTTCTAGCGGGAGCCACGGGCACCGGGGAGCTGTTTTTT CASSVVLAGATGTGELFF
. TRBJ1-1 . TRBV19 TGTGCCAGCGCCTGGGACATGAACACTGAAGCTTTCTTT CASAWDMNTEAFF
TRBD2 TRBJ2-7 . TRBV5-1 TGCGCCAGCAGCTTGGGGACTAGCGGGAGTTTTTCCTACGAGCAGTACTTC CASSLGTSGSFSYEQYF
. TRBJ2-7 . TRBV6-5 TGTGCCAGCAGTTACTCCGCGGCTTTAAAATACGAGCAGTACTTC CASSYSAALKYEQYF
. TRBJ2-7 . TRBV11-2 TGTGCCAGCAGCTTAGTTAGCTACGAGCAGTACTTC CASSLVSYEQYF
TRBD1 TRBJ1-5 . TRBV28 TGTGCCAGCAGTTTGGGACAGCCGTCAGTTCAGCCCCAGCATTTT CASSLGQPSVQPQHF
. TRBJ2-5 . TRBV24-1 TGTGCCACCAGTCAGTACCAAGAGACCCAGTACTTC CATSQYQETQYF
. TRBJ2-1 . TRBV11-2 TGTGCCAGTAGACTCTCTCTAGGTGAGCAGTTCTTC CASRLSLGEQFF
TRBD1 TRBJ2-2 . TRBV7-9 TGTGCCAGCAGCTTAAAAGGGGGCGCAACCGGGGAGCTGTTTTTT CASSLKGGATGELFF
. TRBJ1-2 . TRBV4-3 TGCGCCAGCAGCCAAGATCGGGGGGATCGCCACGGCTACACCTTC CASSQDRGDRHGYTF
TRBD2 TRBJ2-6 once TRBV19 TGTGCCAGTAGTCCTGGAAATCGGGGGGCTGGGGCCAACGTCCTGACTTTC CASSPGNRGAGANVLTF
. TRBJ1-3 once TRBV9 TGTGCCAGCAGCGCAGCCGGGTGGAACACCATATATTTT CASSAAGWNTIYF
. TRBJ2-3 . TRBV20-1 TGCAGTGCCCAGAGCGCAGATACGCAGTATTTT CSAQSADTQYF
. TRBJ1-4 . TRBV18 TGTGCCAGCTCACCAATAAGTAGTGAAAAACTGTTTTTT CASSPISSEKLFF
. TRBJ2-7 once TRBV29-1 TGCAGCGTTGAAGATGGGACAAGGTCAGGCCCCTACGAGCAGTACTTC CSVEDGTRSGPYEQYF
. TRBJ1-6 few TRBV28 TGTGCCAGCACAACCCAACGGGGGCCCCTCCACTTT CASTTQRGPLHF
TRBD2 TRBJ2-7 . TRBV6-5 TGTGCCAGCAGTCCCGCGTTCGGGGGGTACGAGCAGTACTTC CASSPAFGGYEQYF
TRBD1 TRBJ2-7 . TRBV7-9 TGTGCCAGCACCTGGGACAGTGACCCCTACGAGCAGTACTTC CASTWDSDPYEQYF
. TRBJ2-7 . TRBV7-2 TGTGCCAGCAGCTTTTCCGAGGCCGCCTACGAGCAGTACTTC CASSFSEAAYEQYF
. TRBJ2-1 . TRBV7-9 TGTGCCAGCACCAGGGAGGCCGCGGGGTACAATGAGCAGTTCTTC CASTREAAGYNEQFF
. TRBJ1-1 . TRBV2 TGTGCCAGCAGTTTCAGGGACTTGAACACTGAAGCTTTCTTT CASSFRDLNTEAFF
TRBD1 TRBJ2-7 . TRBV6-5 TGTGCCAGCAGGGGGCACAGGGGGCTCCTCCCCGAGCAGTACTTC CASRGHRGLLPEQYF
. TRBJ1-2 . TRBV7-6 TGTGCCAGCAGCTTAGGGGGGGGAGCTAACTATGGCTACACCTTC CASSLGGGANYGYTF
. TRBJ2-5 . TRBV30 TGTGCCTGGAGTGTACCAGGGGGGCTGGGAGAGACCCAGTACTTC CAWSVPGGLGETQYF
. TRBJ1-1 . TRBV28 TGTGCCAGCAGTTTATGGGGAGGGGAGGGGAACACTGAAGCTTTCTTT CASSLWGGEGNTEAFF
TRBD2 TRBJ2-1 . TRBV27 TGTGCCAGCAGTTCCCCTAGCGGGAGAGGGATTGAGCAGTTCTTC CASSSPSGRGIEQFF
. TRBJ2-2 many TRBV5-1 TGCGCCAGCAGCTTGGCAGGGGACACACCTAGGGGCGGGGAGCTGTTTTTT CASSLAGDTPRGGELFF
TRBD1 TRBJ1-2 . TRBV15 TGTGCCACCAGCTCGGGACAGGGAAACTATGGCTACACCTTC CATSSGQGNYGYTF